This entry describes one T cell receptor (beta chain). Its antigen is undetermined. The CDR3 has 12 residues. V was shortened by 4 bases and J by 3 bases, with 7 bases between the two germline ends. Germline V lookup: CDR1 KGHSH, CDR2 LQKENI. This entry belongs to a study of Ad26.COV2.S vaccination and SARS-CoV-2 variants. About the research overall: In the study, Ad26.COV2.S was injected intramuscularly once, or twice 56 days apart. Whole-study findings and limits: Breadth measured for non-spike TCRs was similar across vaccine and placebo recipients. Reported post-vaccination CD8+ and CD4+ T cell responses to spike showed substantial breadth.

Here immunoSEQ multiplex PCR was the method, and the copy in TCRdb shows in-frame clones only, minus some. The table has roughly 510,000 clones, around nine tenths seen once. Treatment defined: some 20 received Ad26.COV2.S at low or high dose, single or two shots; 5 received placebo; per-sample allocation not given. The investigators took samples on day 63 after the first vaccine or placebo injection. In Boston, an adult donor aged 18-55 years took part. The origin of this receptor is a person aged 18 to 59 who received the Ad26.COV2.S COVID-19 vaccine or a placebo. This sequence joins TRBV18 and TRBJ2-7; D might be TRBD1 or TRBD2, each matching 5 bases. The material sequenced was peripheral blood, taken in a trial of Ad26.COV2.S vaccine versus placebo. The CDR3 DNA is TGTGCCAGCTCACGGGACGTCTACGAGCAGTACTTC. This encodes CASSRDVYEQYF.